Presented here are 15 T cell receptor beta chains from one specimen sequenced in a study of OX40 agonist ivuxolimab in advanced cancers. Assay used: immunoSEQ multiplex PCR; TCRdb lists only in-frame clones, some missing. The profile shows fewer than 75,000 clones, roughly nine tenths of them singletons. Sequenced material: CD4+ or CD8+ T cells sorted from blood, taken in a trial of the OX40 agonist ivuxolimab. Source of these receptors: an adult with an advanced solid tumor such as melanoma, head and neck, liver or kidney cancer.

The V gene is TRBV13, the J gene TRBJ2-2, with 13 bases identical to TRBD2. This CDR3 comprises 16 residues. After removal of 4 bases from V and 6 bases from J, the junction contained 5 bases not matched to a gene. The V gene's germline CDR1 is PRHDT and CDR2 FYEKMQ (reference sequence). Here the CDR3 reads CASSSPLAGGPGELFF. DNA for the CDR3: TGTGCCAGCAGCTCCCCACTAGCGGGAGGGCCCGGGGAGCTGTTTTTT.

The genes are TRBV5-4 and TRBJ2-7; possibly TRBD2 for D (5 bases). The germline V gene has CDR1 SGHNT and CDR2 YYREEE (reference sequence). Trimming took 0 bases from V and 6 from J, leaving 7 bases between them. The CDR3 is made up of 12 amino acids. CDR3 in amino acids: CASSLGAGEQYF. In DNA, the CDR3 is TGTGCCAGCAGCTTGGGGGCGGGCGAGCAGTACTTC.

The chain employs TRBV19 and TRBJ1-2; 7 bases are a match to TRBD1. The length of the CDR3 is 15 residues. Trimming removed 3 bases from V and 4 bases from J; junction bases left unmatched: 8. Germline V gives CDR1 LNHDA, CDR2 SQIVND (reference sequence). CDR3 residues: CASSILDRPTYGYTF. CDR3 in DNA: TGTGCCAGTAGTATCTTGGACAGGCCCACCTATGGCTACACCTTC.

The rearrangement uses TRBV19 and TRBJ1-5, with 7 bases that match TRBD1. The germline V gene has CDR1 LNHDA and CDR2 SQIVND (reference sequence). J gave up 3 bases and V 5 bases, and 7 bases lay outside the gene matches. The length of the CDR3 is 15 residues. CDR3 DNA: TGTGCCAGTAGTCAAGACAGGGTGGCCAATCAGCCCCAGCATTTT. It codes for CASSQDRVANQPQHF.

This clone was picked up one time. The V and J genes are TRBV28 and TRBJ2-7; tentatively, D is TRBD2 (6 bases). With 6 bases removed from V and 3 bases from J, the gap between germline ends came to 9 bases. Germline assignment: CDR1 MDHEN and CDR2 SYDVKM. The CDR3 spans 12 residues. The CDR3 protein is CASSRGSYEQYF. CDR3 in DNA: TGTGCCAGCAGCCGGGGGAGCTACGAGCAGTACTTC. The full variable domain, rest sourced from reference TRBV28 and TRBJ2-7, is DVKVTQSSRYLVKRTGEKVFLECVQDMDHENMFWYRQDPGLGLRLIYFSYDVKMKEKGDIPEGYSVSREKKERFSLILESASTNQTSMYLCASSRGSYEQYFGPGTRLTVT.

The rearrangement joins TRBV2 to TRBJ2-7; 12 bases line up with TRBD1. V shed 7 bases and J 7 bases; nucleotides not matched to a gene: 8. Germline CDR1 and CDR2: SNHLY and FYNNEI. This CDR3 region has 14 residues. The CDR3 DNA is TGTGCCAGCACAGGGGGACAGGGGGCGGGTGAGCAGTACTTC. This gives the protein CASTGGQGAGEQYF.

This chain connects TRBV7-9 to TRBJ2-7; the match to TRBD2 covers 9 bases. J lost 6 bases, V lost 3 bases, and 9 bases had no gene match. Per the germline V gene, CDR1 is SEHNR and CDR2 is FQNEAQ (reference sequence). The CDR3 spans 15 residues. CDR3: CASSFAAGGPGEQYF. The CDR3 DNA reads TGTGCCAGCAGCTTCGCGGCGGGAGGGCCGGGCGAGCAGTACTTC.

The CDR3 region has the DNA TGCGCCAGCGAGCGACAGGGAGGAACCTATTACGAGCAGTACTTC. Translating gives CASERQGGTYYEQYF. The V call is TRBV23-1, the J call TRBJ2-7, with D possibly matching TRBD1 (7 bases). TRBV23-1 carries the ORF label, with uncertain function. CDR3 length equals 15 residues. Trimming shortened V by 8 bases and J by 4 bases, and 21 bases separated the two germline ends.

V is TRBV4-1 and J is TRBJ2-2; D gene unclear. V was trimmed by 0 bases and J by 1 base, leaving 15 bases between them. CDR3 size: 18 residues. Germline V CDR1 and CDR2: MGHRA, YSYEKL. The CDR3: CASSQDPRVAGNTGELFF. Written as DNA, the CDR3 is TGCGCCAGCAGCCAAGATCCACGGGTCGCAGGGAACACCGGGGAGCTGTTTTTT.

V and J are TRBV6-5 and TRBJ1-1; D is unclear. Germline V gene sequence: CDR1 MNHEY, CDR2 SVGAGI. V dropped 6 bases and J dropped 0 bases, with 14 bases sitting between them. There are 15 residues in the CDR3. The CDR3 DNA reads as TGTGCCAGCAGCTCTTCGGGTGGGGTGAACACTGAAGCTTTCTTT. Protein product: CASSSSGGVNTEAFF.

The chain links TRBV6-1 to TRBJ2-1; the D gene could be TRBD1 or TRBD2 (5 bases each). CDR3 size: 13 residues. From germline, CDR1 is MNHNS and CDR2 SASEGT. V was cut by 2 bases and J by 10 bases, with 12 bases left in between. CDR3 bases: TGTGCCAGCAGTGAACACCCGGGGCTCGAGCAGTTCTTC. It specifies CASSEHPGLEQFF.

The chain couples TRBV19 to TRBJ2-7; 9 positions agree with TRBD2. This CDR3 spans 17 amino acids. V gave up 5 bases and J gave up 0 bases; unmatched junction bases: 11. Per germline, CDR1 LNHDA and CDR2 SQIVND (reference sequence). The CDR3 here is CASSQRGLASLSYEQYF. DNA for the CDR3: TGTGCCAGTAGTCAGCGCGGACTAGCGTCGCTCTCCTACGAGCAGTACTTC. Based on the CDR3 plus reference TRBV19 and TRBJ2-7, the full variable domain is DGGITQSPKYLFRKEGQNVTLSCEQNLNHDAMYWYRQDPGQGLRLIYYSQIVNDFQKGDIAEGYSVSREKKESFPLTVTSAQKNPTAFYLCASSQRGLASLSYEQYFGPGTRLTVT.

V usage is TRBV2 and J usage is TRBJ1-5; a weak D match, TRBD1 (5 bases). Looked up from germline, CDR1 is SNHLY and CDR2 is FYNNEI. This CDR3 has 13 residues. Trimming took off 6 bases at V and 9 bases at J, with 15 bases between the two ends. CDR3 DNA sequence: TGTGCCAGCAGGGATGGATGGGGGATGCCCCAGCATTTT. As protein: CASRDGWGMPQHF.

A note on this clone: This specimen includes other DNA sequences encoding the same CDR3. The CDR3 sequence: CASSYSPAGTDTQYF. Written as DNA, the CDR3 is TGTGCCAGCAGTTACTCGCCCGCGGGGACAGATACGCAGTATTTT. The chain joins TRBV6-5 to TRBJ2-3, with D perhaps TRBD2 (6 bases). The CDR3 runs to 15 residues. In germline, CDR1 is MNHEY, CDR2 SVGAGI. V gave up 0 bases and J gave up 3 bases, with 10 bases separating them.

CDR3 amino acids: CAIAGEGVYGYTF. The DNA of the CDR3 is TGTGCCATCGCGGGAGAGGGGGTCTATGGCTACACCTTC. The chain is built from TRBV15 and TRBJ1-2; tentatively, D is TRBD1 (6 bases). There are 13 residues in the CDR3. The germline V gene encodes CDR1 LNHNV and CDR2 YYDKDF (reference sequence). Trimming took 10 bases from V and 4 from J, leaving 16 bases between them.